This note documents a single T cell receptor (beta chain) sequence. Its antigen remains unknown. Trimming shortened V by 2 bases and J by 2 bases, and 9 bases separated the two germline ends. The germline CDR1 and CDR2 sequences are KGHSY and FQNENV. The CDR3 contains 15 residues. This sample was taken from a study of graft-versus-host responses after intestinal transplantation. Study-wide context: As for transplant type, recipients had multivisceral, liver-intestinal, or isolated intestinal grafts. All recipients got anti-thymocyte globulin induction, then tacrolimus and steroids for three to four years. Study-wide results and limits: After transplant, early declines in HvG clones were associated with peak levels of circulating GvH clones. Recipient marrow contained GvH clones, some of which appeared first in ileum or blood.

Sequenced by immunoSEQ multiplex PCR; TCRdb stores in-frame clones only, minus some. The sample gives over 100,000 clones, 95% of which show up once; 3% to 4% is in the top ten. Sequencing used unstimulated CD8+ T cells sorted from spleen or lymph node cells, obtained before intestinal transplant. This sequence joins TRBV16 and TRBJ1-4; D not certain. The origin of this receptor is a human donor who received an intestinal transplant. This chain's CDR3 is CASSQKSSTNEKLFF. The CDR3 DNA reads as TGTGCCAGCAGCCAAAAGAGTAGCACTAATGAAAAACTGTTTTTT. The variable domain in full, with the rest retrieved from reference TRBV16 and TRBJ1-4, is GEEVAQTPKHLVRGEGQKAKLYCAPIKGHSYVFWYQQVLKNEFKFLISFQNENVFDETGMPKERFSAKCLPNSPCSLEIQATKLEDSAVYFCASSQKSSTNEKLFFGSGTQLSVL.